One and the same sample provided the 6 T cell receptor beta chains below, sequenced in a study of blood T cell repertoires in COVID-19. Libraries were prepared by immunoSEQ multiplex PCR; TCRdb keeps only in-frame clonotypes and omits some of them. The sample has about 130,000 clones, more than 80% seen once. Sequencing was performed on peripheral blood. The receptors derive from a woman of 80 years or more with COVID-19, enrolled during active disease.

This sequence joins TRBV18 and TRBJ2-1; no definite D call. Germline CDR1 and CDR2: KGHSH and LQKENI. This CDR3 comprises 13 residues. Deletions cut 1 base from V and 4 bases from J, with 5 bases between. CDR3 sequence: CASSPLFYNEQFF. CDR3 DNA sequence: TGTGCCAGCTCACCACTCTTTTACAATGAGCAGTTCTTC.

The chain is built from TRBV6-2 or TRBV6-3 and TRBJ2-7, with D tentatively TRBD2 (6 bases). From germline, CDR1 is MNHEY and CDR2 SVGEGT. The CDR3 has 14 amino acids. With 2 bases removed from V and 4 bases from J, the gap between germline ends came to 12 bases. CDR3 residues: CASSYGRFSYEQYF. DNA of the CDR3: TGTGCCAGCAGTTACGGGAGGTTTAGTTACGAGCAGTACTTC.

This chain connects TRBV6-5 to TRBJ1-3; D unclear. Trimming took off 5 bases at V and 4 bases at J, with 15 bases between the two ends. The CDR3 consists of 15 residues. The V gene's germline CDR1 is MNHEY and CDR2 SVGAGI. The CDR3 DNA is TGTGCCAGCAGTAGGGAGCGTCGGGGAGGAAACACCATATATTTT. It codes for CASSRERRGGNTIYF.

This clone was counted a few times. The chain links TRBV3-1 (or the pseudogene TRBV3-2) to TRBJ2-1; D not resolved. Trimming cost V 4 bases and J 0 bases, with 19 bases left between them. This CDR3 spans 18 amino acids. Germline CDR1 reads LGHDT; CDR2 reads YNNKEL (reference sequence). CDR3 bases: TGTGCCAGCAGCCGCCTTGGAAGCGCCTTAAGCTCCTACAATGAGCAGTTCTTC. Its protein product is CASSRLGSALSSYNEQFF.

V usage is TRBV7-8 and J usage is TRBJ1-2, with a possible D match to TRBD1 (6 bases). The CDR3 spans 14 residues. Per germline, CDR1 SGHVS and CDR2 FQNEAQ. V dropped 1 base and J dropped 10 bases, with 16 bases sitting between them. The CDR3 is CASSLERGSIDYTF. CDR3 in DNA: TGTGCCAGCAGCTTAGAAAGGGGGTCTATTGACTACACCTTC.

This chain uses TRBV19 with TRBJ2-3; 14 bases are a match to TRBD2. The CDR3 contains 16 residues. V trimming: 4 bases; J trimming: 7 bases; junction bases outside the gene matches: 7. Germline V gives CDR1 LNHDA, CDR2 SQIVND (reference sequence). Written as DNA, the CDR3 is TGTGCCAGTAGTACGCAGGGACTAGCGGGAGCCAATACGCAGTATTTT. This codes for CASSTQGLAGANTQYF.